This is a list of T cell receptor beta chains from one sample in a study of cytomegalovirus exposure and HLA in healthy donors. TCRdb keeps only in-frame clones here, not all; method: immunoSEQ multiplex PCR. Of about 110,000 clones listed, 75% were seen once; the top ten hold 2.5%. The sample was PBMCs. Every receptor here comes from a man aged 35-49 years in good health and CMV-seronegative. CDR3s include the opening cysteine and the closing phenylalanine or tryptophan. The D gene is left open where the match is weak. Expanded clones get a size class; other rows say once, few or many, or leave the size out.

J gene: TRBJ1-1; clone size: once; V gene: TRBV6-6; D gene: .; CDR3 protein: CASSSTGGAFF; CDR3 DNA: TGTGCCAGCAGCTCGACCGGGGGGGCTTTCTTT
J gene: TRBJ2-7; clone size: few; V gene: TRBV29-1; D gene: TRBD2; CDR3 protein: CSVEPSGGHEQYF; CDR3 DNA: TGCAGCGTTGAACCTAGCGGGGGCCACGAGCAGTACTTC
J gene: TRBJ1-5; clone size: few; V gene: TRBV27; D gene: TRBD1; CDR3 protein: CASGRTGPYQPQHF; CDR3 DNA: TGTGCCAGCGGACGGACAGGACCTTATCAGCCCCAGCATTTT
J gene: TRBJ2-3; clone size: .; V gene: TRBV19; D gene: .; CDR3 protein: CASSKNTDTQYF; CDR3 DNA: TGTGCCAGTAGCAAAAACACAGATACGCAGTATTTT
J gene: TRBJ2-7; clone size: few; V gene: TRBV11-2; D gene: .; CDR3 protein: CASSLRARSYEQYF; CDR3 DNA: TGTGCCAGCAGCCTCAGGGCCAGGTCCTACGAGCAGTACTTC
J gene: TRBJ2-5; clone size: .; V gene: TRBV11-2; D gene: .; CDR3 protein: CASSLDRGETQYF; CDR3 DNA: TGTGCCAGCAGCTTAGATCGGGGAGAGACCCAGTACTTC
J gene: TRBJ1-4; clone size: .; V gene: TRBV5-6; D gene: .; CDR3 protein: CASSLGPGGVNEKLFF; CDR3 DNA: TGTGCCAGCAGCTTGGGTCCTGGAGGCGTCAACGAAAAACTGTTTTTT
J gene: TRBJ2-1; clone size: .; V gene: TRBV5-3; D gene: .; CDR3 protein: CARTRIRNNEQFF; CDR3 DNA: TGTGCCAGAACCCGGATCAGGAACAATGAGCAGTTCTTC
J gene: TRBJ1-3; clone size: .; V gene: TRBV7-8; D gene: .; CDR3 protein: CASSVGAGSSGNTIYF; CDR3 DNA: TGTGCCAGCAGCGTAGGAGCAGGAAGCTCTGGAAACACCATATATTTT
J gene: TRBJ2-3; clone size: .; V gene: TRBV4-1; D gene: TRBD1; CDR3 protein: CASSPRGQGRDTQYF; CDR3 DNA: TGCGCCAGCAGCCCCCGGGGACAGGGGAGAGATACGCAGTATTTT
J gene: TRBJ1-2; clone size: .; V gene: TRBV7-2; D gene: TRBD1; CDR3 protein: CANSLGTGYYGYTF; CDR3 DNA: TGTGCCAACAGCTTAGGGACAGGGTACTATGGCTACACCTTC
J gene: TRBJ2-7; clone size: few; V gene: TRBV10-1; D gene: TRBD1; CDR3 protein: CASTEGRGPSYEQYF; CDR3 DNA: TGCGCCAGCACCGAGGGCAGGGGGCCATCCTACGAGCAGTACTTC